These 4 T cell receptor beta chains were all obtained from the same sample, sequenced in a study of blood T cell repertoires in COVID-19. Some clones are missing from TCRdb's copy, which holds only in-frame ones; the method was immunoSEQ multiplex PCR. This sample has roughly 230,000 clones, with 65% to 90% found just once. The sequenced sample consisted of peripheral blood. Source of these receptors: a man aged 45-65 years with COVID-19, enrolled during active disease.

CDR3 in DNA: TGTGCCAGCAGTCTAGGGACAGGGTTCGCCGGGGAGCTGTTTTTT. Translation gives CASSLGTGFAGELFF. V usage is TRBV28 and J usage is TRBJ2-2; TRBD1 agrees at 9 bases. The CDR3 is 15 amino acids. CDR1 and CDR2 from the germline V gene are MDHEN and SYDVKM. Unmatched junction bases numbered 7, after V lost 5 bases and J lost 6 bases.

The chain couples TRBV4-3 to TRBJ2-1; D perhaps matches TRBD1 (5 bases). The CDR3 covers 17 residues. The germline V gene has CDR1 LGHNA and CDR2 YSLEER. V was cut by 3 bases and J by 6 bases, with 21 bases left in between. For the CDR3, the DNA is TGCGCCAGCAGCCACACCCCACGCAGGGCCGTGGTCAATGAGCAGTTCTTC. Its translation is CASSHTPRRAVVNEQFF.

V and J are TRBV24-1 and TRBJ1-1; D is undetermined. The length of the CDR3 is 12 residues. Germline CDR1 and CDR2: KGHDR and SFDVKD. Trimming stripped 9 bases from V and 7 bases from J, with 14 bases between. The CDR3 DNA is TGTGCCACCCCCCAGGAAACCTATGAAGCTTTCTTT. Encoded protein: CATPQETYEAFF.

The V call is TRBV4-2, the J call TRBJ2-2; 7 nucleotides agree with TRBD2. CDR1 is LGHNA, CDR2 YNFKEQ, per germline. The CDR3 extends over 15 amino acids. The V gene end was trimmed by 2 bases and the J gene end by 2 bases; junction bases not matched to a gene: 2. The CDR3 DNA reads TGTGCCAGCAGCCAACAGGGACTAAACACCGGGGAGCTGTTTTTT. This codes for CASSQQGLNTGELFF.